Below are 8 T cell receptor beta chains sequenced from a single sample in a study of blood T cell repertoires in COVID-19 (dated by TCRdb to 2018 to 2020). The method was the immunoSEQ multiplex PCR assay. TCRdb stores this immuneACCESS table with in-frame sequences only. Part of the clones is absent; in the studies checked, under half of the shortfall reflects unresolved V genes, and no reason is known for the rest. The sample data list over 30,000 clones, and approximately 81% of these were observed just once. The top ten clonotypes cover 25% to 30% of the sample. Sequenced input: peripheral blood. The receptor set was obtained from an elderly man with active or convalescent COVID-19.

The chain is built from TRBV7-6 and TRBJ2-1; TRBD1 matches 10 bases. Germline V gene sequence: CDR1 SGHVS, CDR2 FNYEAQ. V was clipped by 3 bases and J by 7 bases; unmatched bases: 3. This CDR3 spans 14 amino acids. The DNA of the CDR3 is TGTGCCAGCAGCTTCGGGACAGGGGTGAATGAGCAGTTCTTC. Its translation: CASSFGTGVNEQFF.

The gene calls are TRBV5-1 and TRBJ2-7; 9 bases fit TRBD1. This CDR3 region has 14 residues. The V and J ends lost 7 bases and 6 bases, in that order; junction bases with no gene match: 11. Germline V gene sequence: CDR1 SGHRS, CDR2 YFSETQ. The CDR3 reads CASRPGTGSGEQYF. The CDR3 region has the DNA TGCGCCAGCCGTCCCGGGACAGGGAGCGGCGAGCAGTACTTC.

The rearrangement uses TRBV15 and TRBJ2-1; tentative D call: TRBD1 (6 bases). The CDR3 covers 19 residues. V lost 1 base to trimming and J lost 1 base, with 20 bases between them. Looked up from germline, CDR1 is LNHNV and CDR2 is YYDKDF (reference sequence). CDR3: CATSRVRKVGQGSYNEQFF. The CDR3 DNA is TGTGCCACCAGCAGAGTGAGAAAGGTGGGCCAGGGGTCCTACAATGAGCAGTTCTTC.

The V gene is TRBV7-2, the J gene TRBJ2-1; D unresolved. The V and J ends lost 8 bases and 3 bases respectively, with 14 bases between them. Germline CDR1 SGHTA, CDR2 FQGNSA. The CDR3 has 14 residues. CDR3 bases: TGTGCCAGCTTACTCCCCCCTATCTACAATGAGCAGTTCTTC. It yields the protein CASLLPPIYNEQFF.

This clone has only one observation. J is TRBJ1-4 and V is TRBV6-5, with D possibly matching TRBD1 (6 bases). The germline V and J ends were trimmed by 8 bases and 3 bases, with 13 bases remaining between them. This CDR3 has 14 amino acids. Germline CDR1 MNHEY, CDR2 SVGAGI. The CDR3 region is CASRLRGSNEKLFF. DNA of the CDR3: TGTGCCAGCCGACTCAGGGGATCTAATGAAAAACTGTTTTTT.

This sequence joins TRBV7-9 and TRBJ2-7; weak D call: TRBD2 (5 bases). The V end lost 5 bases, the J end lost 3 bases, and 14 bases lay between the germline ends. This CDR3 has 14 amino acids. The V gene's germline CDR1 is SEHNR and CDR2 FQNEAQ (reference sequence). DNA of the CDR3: TGTGCCAGCAGCATGGGGAGCTCAAACTACGAGCAGTACTTC. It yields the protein CASSMGSSNYEQYF.

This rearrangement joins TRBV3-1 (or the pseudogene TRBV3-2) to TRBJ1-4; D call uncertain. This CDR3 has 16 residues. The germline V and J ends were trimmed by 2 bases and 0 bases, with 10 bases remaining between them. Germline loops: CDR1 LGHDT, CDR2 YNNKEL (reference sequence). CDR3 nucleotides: TGTGCCAGCAGCCAATCTCGCCAGACAACTAATGAAAAACTGTTTTTT. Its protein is CASSQSRQTTNEKLFF.

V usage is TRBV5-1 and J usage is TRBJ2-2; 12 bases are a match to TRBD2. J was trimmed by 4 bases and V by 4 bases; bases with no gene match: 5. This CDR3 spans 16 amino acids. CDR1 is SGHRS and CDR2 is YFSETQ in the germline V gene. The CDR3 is CASSTGLAGFTGELFF. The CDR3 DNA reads TGCGCCAGCAGCACGGGACTAGCGGGTTTCACCGGGGAGCTGTTTTTT.